A selection of T cell receptor beta chains follows, all from one sample in a study of cytomegalovirus exposure and HLA in healthy donors. TCRdb's table, derived via immunoSEQ multiplex PCR, lists solely in-frame clones and lacks some. The table has about 160,000 clones, roughly 80% seen once. The material sequenced was PBMCs. All receptors derive from a man between 18 and 35 years old in good health and CMV-seronegative. The CDR3 runs from the conserved cysteine through the conserved F or W. A D gene is named only where the DNA matches it firmly. Clone size is given for some rows only: seen once, a few or many times, or a class if the clone is expanded.

D	size	V	J	DNA	CDR3
.	.	TRBV9	TRBJ1-1	TGTGCCAGCAGGGCGGGGACGGCGAACACTGAAGCTTTCTTT	CASRAGTANTEAFF
.	.	TRBV5-5	TRBJ1-3	TGTGCCAGCAGCTTCGGTAGCTCTGGAAACACCATATATTTT	CASSFGSSGNTIYF
TRBD2	once	TRBV19	TRBJ2-3	TGTGCCAGTAGTATAGCGGGAGGGCTCGCAGATACGCAGTATTTT	CASSIAGGLADTQYF
.	.	TRBV28	TRBJ2-4	TGTGCCAGCAGTTTGGGGCTCCGAGCCATTCAGTACTTC	CASSLGLRAIQYF
.	.	TRBV18	TRBJ2-2	TGTGCCAGCTCACCACAGGGGGCCGGGGAGCTGTTTTTT	CASSPQGAGELFF
.	.	TRBV9	TRBJ1-3	TGTGCCAGCAGCGTAGGATCGGGAACTGGAAACACCATATATTTT	CASSVGSGTGNTIYF
.	.	TRBV5-4	TRBJ1-2	TGTGCCAGCAGCTTGAGTGGGGCTTATGGCTACACCTTC	CASSLSGAYGYTF
.	.	TRBV18	TRBJ1-4	TGTGCCAGCTCACCCAAGGACAGAAAGAATGAAAAACTGTTTTTT	CASSPKDRKNEKLFF
TRBD2	.	TRBV5-4	TRBJ2-7	TGTGCCAGCAGCTTGTCCGTGGGAGGGGCTAACGAGCAGTACTTC	CASSLSVGGANEQYF
.	.	TRBV5-1	TRBJ2-1	TGCGCCAGCAGCTTGGCGGACAGTTACTACAATGAGCAGTTCTTC	CASSLADSYYNEQFF
.	.	TRBV4-1	TRBJ1-1	TGCGCCAGCAGCCACACCCCCGGGGGGCCCCGGGGCACTGAAGCTTTCTTT	CASSHTPGGPRGTEAFF
TRBD2	.	TRBV28	TRBJ2-3	TGTGCCAGCAGTAAAATCCGGCTAGCGGGATACCGAAGCACAGATACGCAGTATTTT	CASSKIRLAGYRSTDTQYF
.	.	TRBV4-1	TRBJ2-5	TGCGCCAGCAGCCAAGGATGGGGGACATGGGAGACCCAGTACTTC	CASSQGWGTWETQYF
.	.	TRBV27	TRBJ2-7	TGTGCCAGCAGCCCAACGGGGTACGAGCAGTACTTC	CASSPTGYEQYF
.	.	TRBV29-1	TRBJ2-1	TGCAGCGTTCACCCAGGATACTACAATGAGCAGTTCTTC	CSVHPGYYNEQFF
.	.	TRBV19	TRBJ1-1	TGTGCCAGTAGTCTCGGAGAGAACACTGAAGCTTTCTTT	CASSLGENTEAFF